A selection of T cell receptor beta chains follows, all from one sample in a study of T cells in tumors after PD-1 blockade. Assay: immunoSEQ multiplex PCR; the TCRdb copy retains only in-frame clones and omits some. The data contain around 45,000 clones, 65% to 85% of them seen just once; the ten biggest clones take up around 9.3%. Sequencing used PBMCs, obtained before anti-PD-1 therapy. These receptors were collected from a human donor with advanced basal cell or squamous cell carcinoma (not recorded which). The CDR3 runs from the conserved cysteine through the conserved F or W. D genes are given only for firm matches. Clone size appears in some rows only: once, few, many, or a class for an expanded clone.

J	D	size	V	DNA	CDR3
TRBJ1-5	-	-	TRBV2	TGTGCCAGCAGTGAGATGGGACAAAATAGCAATCAGCCCCAGCATTTT	CASSEMGQNSNQPQHF
TRBJ1-4	-	once	TRBV29-1	TGCAGCGTTGAATCAGGTGAAAAACTGTTTTTT	CSVESGEKLFF
TRBJ2-5	-	once	TRBV7-9	TGTGCCAGCAGCTTAGCGGGGGAAGGAACCCAGTACTTC	CASSLAGEGTQYF
TRBJ2-5	TRBD1	-	TRBV7-9	TGTGCCAGCCCCCCGTTGGCAGGGGGCCGAGAGACCCAGTACTTC	CASPPLAGGRETQYF
TRBJ2-5	-	-	TRBV6-6	TGTGCCAGCAGTACAGAGGACGTAACAATCGCGACCCAGTACTTC	CASSTEDVTIATQYF
TRBJ1-1	-	-	TRBV5-1	TGCGCCAGCAGCGCTACAGGGTACCAGGAAGCTTTCTTT	CASSATGYQEAFF
TRBJ2-1	-	once	TRBV7-6	TGTGCCAGCAGCTTAGTAAAGCAGTTCTTC	CASSLVKQFF
TRBJ1-5	-	-	TRBV7-9	TGTGCCAGCAGCTTATCAGGCAAGAGCCAGCCCCAGCATTTT	CASSLSGKSQPQHF
TRBJ2-1	-	many	TRBV7-9	TGTGCCAGCAGTGGCTACAATGAGCAGTTCTTC	CASSGYNEQFF
TRBJ2-7	-	few	TRBV6-5	TGTGCCAGCAGCGACCTTACCGGATCCTACGAGCAGTACTTC	CASSDLTGSYEQYF
TRBJ1-2	-	-	TRBV7-9	TGTGCCAGCAGCAAGAACATTTACACCTTC	CASSKNIYTF
TRBJ2-7	TRBD2	-	TRBV15	TGTGCCACCAGCAGAGCCTCCGTCAGCGGGATCTCCTACGAGCAGTACTTC	CATSRASVSGISYEQYF
TRBJ2-7	TRBD2	-	TRBV5-1	TGCGCCAGCAGCTTGCTGACGGGGGGTACCTACGAGCAGTACTTC	CASSLLTGGTYEQYF
TRBJ2-1	TRBD1	-	TRBV5-1	TGCGCCAGCAGCTGGCTGGACAGGGGGCTGAATGAGCAGTTCTTC	CASSWLDRGLNEQFF
TRBJ2-7	TRBD1	-	TRBV7-6	TGTGCCAGCAGCTCACGGACAGGGCTCGAGCAGTACTTC	CASSSRTGLEQYF
TRBJ2-7	TRBD2	-	TRBV6-1	TGTGCCAGCAGTGAGACTAGCGGGAGTGGGTACGAGCAGTACTTC	CASSETSGSGYEQYF
TRBJ2-7	-	few	TRBV6-5	TGTGCCAGCAGTACGTTAAGCGAGCAGTACTTC	CASSTLSEQYF
TRBJ2-3	-	-	TRBV3-1/TRBV3-2	TGTGCCAGCAGCCAAAGGACCCAAGGGCCCAGAGGGGATACGCAGTATTTT	CASSQRTQGPRGDTQYF
TRBJ1-2	-	-	TRBV7-9	TGTGCCAGCAGCTTCGACCCAGGTGGCTACACCTTC	CASSFDPGGYTF
TRBJ2-7	-	-	TRBV23-1	TGCGCCAGCAGTCAATCCAGGCAGGGGTACGAGCAGTACTTC	CASSQSRQGYEQYF
TRBJ2-1	-	few	TRBV3-1/TRBV3-2	TGTGCCAGCAGCCAGACGGGGAGGATACATGAGCAGTTCTTC	CASSQTGRIHEQFF
TRBJ2-1	-	few	TRBV15	TGTGCCACCAGCGGAGGGGGATACAATGAGCAGTTCTTC	CATSGGGYNEQFF